This T cell receptor (beta chain) was captured by sequencing in a study of vaccination and CD4 T cells after COVID-19. Across the whole study: Samples taken post-COVID came a median around 96 days after diagnosis, ranging from 35 to 161.

Study-wide findings and caveats: A median approximately 86% of convalescent patients' SARS-CoV-2-reactive clones emerged only after vaccination.

Described treatment: roughly 11-day PBMC culture with coronavirus spike peptide pools or control peptides (ViraFEST assay). After expanding antigen-specific T cells with peptide pools, ViraFEST sequenced their TCRs. This clonotype was recorded a few times. Its antigen is not known. The Oncomine TCR Beta short-read assay was what sequenced the DNA obtained from cultured CD4+ T cells. A single record per CDR3 protein comes from TCRdb applying MiXCR to the PCR reads. The sample has 17,000 or so distinct CDR3 sequences; around 40% are singletons. This TCR was recovered from a human donor who had recovered from COVID-19. The material was CD4+ T cells from blood, cultured in vitro, obtained before SARS-CoV-2 vaccination.

CDR3 nucleotide sequence: TGTGCCAGTAGTCGGGACAGCCGTCAGGAGACCCAGTACTTC. This sequence encodes CASSRDSRQETQYF. The chain has TRBV19 and TRBJ2-5; TRBD1 agrees at 7 bases. Germline V lookup: CDR1 LNHDA, CDR2 SQIVND (reference sequence). The CDR3 consists of 14 residues. Trimming took 5 bases from V and 5 from J; bases not matched to a gene: 8.